Following are 27 T cell receptor beta chains from one sample sequenced in a study of human T cells and chemical hapten exposure. Time point meaning: patch test 1, 2 weeks after DPC sensitization. The treatment denotes: therapeutic diphenylcyclopropenone sensitization with weekly scalp DPC. A single record per CDR3 protein comes from TCRdb applying MiXCR to the RACE reads. The sample includes roughly 380,000 distinct CDR3 sequences, roughly 5% of them seen just once. The input for sequencing was whole blood, taken in connection with sensitization to the hapten diphenylcyclopropenone (DPC). These receptors originate from a woman aged 45 to 65 with alopecia areata. Some clones in this sample may be carry-over from other donors' samples.

This clonotype was observed a handful of times. The CDR3 bases are TGTGCCAGCAGGGACAGGGGAGGCACCGGGGAGCTGTTTTTT. Amino acid sequence: CASRDRGGTGELFF. The chain couples TRBV6-2 or TRBV6-3 to TRBJ2-2, with 9 bases matching TRBD1. The V gene end was trimmed by 6 bases and the J gene end by 4 bases; junction bases not matched to a gene: 3. From germline, CDR1 is MNHEY and CDR2 SVGEGT. This CDR3 spans 14 amino acids.

This clonotype was counted many times. The CDR3 loop is CASSGGGVGYGYTF. Here the CDR3 DNA reads TGTGCCAGCAGTGGAGGGGGCGTGGGGTATGGCTACACCTTC. The J gene is TRBJ1-2, the V gene TRBV25-1; 7 bases match TRBD1. The CDR3 is 14 residues long. Trimming took 4 bases from V and 5 from J; bases not matched to a gene: 7. Looked up from germline, CDR1 is MGHDK and CDR2 is SYGVNS.

This clonotype was counted a few times. The chain combines TRBV24-1 with TRBJ2-1; a possible D gene is TRBD2 (6 bases). The V end was cut by 0 bases, the J end by 9 bases, with 11 bases between. In germline, CDR1 is KGHDR, CDR2 SFDVKD. CDR3 length: 14 amino acids. The CDR3 here is CATSDLAGSGEQFF. CDR3 sequence (DNA): TGTGCCACCAGTGATTTGGCGGGGTCCGGTGAGCAGTTCTTC.

Many counts were recorded for this clonotype. The rearrangement links TRBV4-2 to TRBJ1-2; D perhaps matches TRBD1 (5 bases). Germline CDR1 is LGHNA and CDR2 is YNFKEQ. CDR3 length: 15 amino acids. Trimming removed 4 bases at V and 1 base at J, with 13 bases between. CDR3 protein: CASSPGEGFNYGYTF. The CDR3 DNA reads TGTGCCAGCAGCCCGGGGGAGGGGTTTAACTATGGCTACACCTTC.

Ten or more counts support this clonotype. The chain recombines TRBV4-3 with TRBJ1-2; D not resolved. The V gene's germline CDR1 is LGHNA and CDR2 YSLEER. The CDR3 is made up of 14 amino acids. The V end lost 0 bases, the J end lost 2 bases, and 7 bases lay between the germline ends. CDR3 sequence (DNA): TGCGCCAGCAGCCAAGAAATAGGCAACTATGGCTACACCTTC. Its protein product is CASSQEIGNYGYTF.

This clonotype has a count of ten or more. The chain couples TRBV20-1 to TRBJ1-1; weak D call: TRBD1 (5 bases). This CDR3 region has 14 residues. Looked up from germline, CDR1 is DFQATT and CDR2 is SNEGSKA (reference sequence). Trimming pared 2 bases from V and 1 base from J, leaving 11 bases between. CDR3 in DNA: TGCAGTGCTAGATCTGGACACCAGAACACTGAAGCTTTCTTT. Translating gives CSARSGHQNTEAFF.

This clonotype was recorded at least ten times. V gene TRBV12-3 or TRBV12-4 combines with J gene TRBJ2-1; TRBD2 matches at 7 bases. V lost 7 bases to trimming and J lost 6 bases; unmatched junction nucleotides: 6. This CDR3 spans 13 amino acids. As DNA, the CDR3 is TGTGCCAGCATGCGGGAGTCCCTCAATGAGCAGTTCTTC. Translating it yields CASMRESLNEQFF.

This clonotype was recorded a few times. The rearrangement joins TRBV10-3 to TRBJ2-2; 12 nucleotides line up with TRBD2. The trim removed 5 bases at V and 3 bases at J, leaving 4 bases unmatched. This CDR3 is 16 amino acids long. Germline CDR1 is ENHRY and CDR2 is SYGVKD. The CDR3 loop is CAISHRLAGDTGELFF. CDR3 coding DNA: TGTGCCATCAGTCATCGACTAGCGGGGGACACCGGGGAGCTGTTTTTT.

This clonotype was detected ten times or more. This chain links TRBV4-1 with TRBJ1-1; weak D call: TRBD1 (5 bases). The CDR3 spans 17 residues. Germline V gene sequence: CDR1 MGHRA, CDR2 YSYEKL. The germline V and J ends were trimmed by 0 bases and 4 bases, with 18 bases remaining between them. CDR3 DNA: TGCGCCAGCAGCCAAGATCTGTCCTCACAGGCGGGCACTGAAGCTTTCTTT. This translates into CASSQDLSSQAGTEAFF.

This clonotype was recorded a few times. The V and J genes are TRBV6-1 and TRBJ1-4; D remains ambiguous. This CDR3 comprises 13 residues. Trimming left V 6 bases short and J 8 bases short, with 13 bases between. The germline V gene has CDR1 MNHNS and CDR2 SASEGT. The CDR3 DNA follows: TGTGCCAGCAGGAATATACGAAACGAAAAACTGTTTTTT. Translation: CASRNIRNEKLFF.

This clonotype was seen at least ten times. The V and J genes are TRBV6-2 or TRBV6-3 and TRBJ2-1; 7 bases agree with TRBD2. The CDR3 is made up of 14 amino acids. V dropped 6 bases and J dropped 8; count of bases not matched to a gene: 10. Germline V lookup: CDR1 MNHEY, CDR2 SVGEGT. CDR3 sequence: CASSTPGAGDEQFF. For the CDR3, the DNA is TGTGCCAGCAGCACCCCCGGGGCGGGGGATGAGCAGTTCTTC.

This clonotype has a count of ten or more. This sequence joins TRBV28 and TRBJ2-7, with 11 bases identical to TRBD1. The germline V gene encodes CDR1 MDHEN and CDR2 SYDVKM. The CDR3 is made up of 14 amino acids. The ends lost 5 bases at V and 6 bases at J; junction bases unmatched: 6. The CDR3 region is CASSPRTGGLEQYF. For the CDR3, the DNA is TGTGCCAGCAGTCCCAGGACAGGGGGCCTCGAGCAGTACTTC.

This clonotype was counted ten times or more. The V gene is TRBV28, the J gene TRBJ1-1; no firm D call. This CDR3 is 10 amino acids long. CDR1 and CDR2 from the germline V gene are MDHEN and SYDVKM. The ends were cut back, 11 bases at V and 4 bases at J, with 8 bases in the middle. This chain's CDR3 is CASFSTEAFF. The CDR3 DNA is TGTGCCTCTTTTAGCACTGAAGCTTTCTTT.

This chain connects TRBV6-2 or TRBV6-3 to TRBJ1-1, with D perhaps TRBD1 (6 bases). The CDR3 is 14 amino acids. Trimming removed 0 bases at V and 6 bases at J, with 11 bases between. In germline, CDR1 is MNHEY, CDR2 SVGEGT. The CDR3 DNA reads TGTGCCAGCAGTTACTCGACAGGCCCCTCTGAAGCTTTCTTT. Amino acids: CASSYSTGPSEAFF.

This clonotype has at least ten counts. The chain has TRBV6-5 and TRBJ2-6, with TRBD1 identical over 7 bases. The CDR3 has 17 residues. The germline gives CDR1 MNHEY, CDR2 SVGAGI. The V and J ends lost 1 base and 6 bases, in that order; junction bases with no gene match: 9. The CDR3 region has the DNA TGTGCCAGCAGTTACTTTAGGGGGCGTATTATGGCCAACGTCCTGACTTTC. This codes for CASSYFRGRIMANVLTF.

This clonotype was detected many times. The CDR3 here is CASSHWGQGYTEAFF. CDR3 DNA sequence: TGTGCCAGCAGTCACTGGGGACAGGGATACACTGAAGCTTTCTTT. The chain has TRBV13 and TRBJ1-1; 9 nucleotides line up with TRBD1. The CDR3 contains 15 residues. Germline V CDR1 and CDR2: PRHDT, FYEKMQ (reference sequence). V dropped 6 bases and J dropped 3; count of bases not matched to a gene: 8.

This clonotype was observed at least ten times. The rearrangement uses TRBV28 and TRBJ2-5, with 9 bases fitting TRBD2. Germline assignment: CDR1 MDHEN and CDR2 SYDVKM. The CDR3 is made up of 15 amino acids. V gave up 5 bases and J gave up 4 bases; unmatched junction bases: 8. The CDR3 sequence: CASSPTSGTLETQYF. CDR3 sequence (DNA): TGTGCCAGCAGTCCGACTAGCGGAACCCTAGAGACCCAGTACTTC.

The chain carries TRBV4-1 and TRBJ2-7; 9 nucleotides agree with TRBD2. V lost 4 bases to trimming and J lost 2 bases; unmatched junction nucleotides: 6. Germline lookup yields CDR1 MGHRA and CDR2 YSYEKL. The CDR3 has 15 amino acids. This chain's CDR3 is CASSREPSGTYEQYF. CDR3 in DNA: TGCGCCAGCAGCCGAGAGCCTAGCGGGACCTACGAGCAGTACTTC.

This clonotype turned up a few times. V usage is TRBV7-9 and J usage is TRBJ2-7; TRBD2 aligns across 10 bases. After removal of 0 bases from V and 7 bases from J, the junction contained 12 bases not matched to a gene. There are 17 residues in the CDR3. Germline V gene lookup returns CDR1 SEHNR and CDR2 FQNEAQ (reference sequence). As DNA, the CDR3 is TGTGCCAGCAGCTTAGCGGTTTTAACTAGCGGGGACTTGGAGCAGTACTTC. This translates into CASSLAVLTSGDLEQYF.

The chain couples TRBV20-1 to TRBJ2-3; 14 bases map to TRBD2. The CDR3 contains 18 residues. The germline V gene encodes CDR1 DFQATT and CDR2 SNEGSKA (reference sequence). V was pared by 6 bases and J by 6 bases, with 17 bases of the junction left unmatched. CDR3 sequence: CSAPTVWTSGRLADTQYF. The CDR3 bases are TGCAGTGCCCCCACAGTCTGGACTAGCGGGAGGTTGGCGGATACGCAGTATTTT.

This clonotype was recorded many times. The chain couples TRBV7-9 to TRBJ2-4; D is unclear. The CDR3 is made up of 15 amino acids. Germline-derived CDR1 and CDR2 are SEHNR and FQNEAQ (reference sequence). V was clipped by 1 base and J by 0 bases, with 7 bases between them. The CDR3, as DNA: TGTGCCAGCAGCTTAGTACAGCTAGCCAAAAACATTCAGTACTTC. Amino acids: CASSLVQLAKNIQYF. The entire variable domain, with the rest obtained from reference TRBV7-9 and TRBJ2-4, is as follows: DTGVSQNPRHKITKRGQNVTFRCDPISEHNRLYWYRQTLGQGPEFLTYFQNEAQLEKSRLLSDRFSAERPKGSFSTLEIQRTEQGDSAMYLCASSLVQLAKNIQYFGAGTRLSVL.

This clonotype showed up many times. The chain has TRBV10-3 and TRBJ2-3; the D is unclear. The CDR3 consists of 13 residues. V was clipped by 5 bases and J by 6 bases, with 12 bases between them. The germline CDR1 and CDR2 sequences are ENHRY and SYGVKD. Written as DNA, the CDR3 is TGTGCCATCAGTAACGAGCCCACGGATACGCAGTATTTT. Residues: CAISNEPTDTQYF.

This clonotype was counted only a few times. J is TRBJ1-5 and V is TRBV3-1, with unresolved D. The CDR3 loop spans 13 amino acids. Germline loops: CDR1 LGHDT, CDR2 YNNKEL (reference sequence). V lost 5 bases and J lost 1, with 6 bases in between. CDR3 amino acids: CASSERSNQPQHF. CDR3 bases: TGTGCCAGCAGCGAGCGCAGCAATCAGCCCCAGCATTTT.

This clonotype was recorded many times. The J gene is TRBJ1-2, the V gene TRBV2; weak D call: TRBD1 (5 bases). Germline V lookup: CDR1 SNHLY, CDR2 FYNNEI. Trimming removed 6 bases at V and 8 bases at J, with 16 bases between. The CDR3 has 13 residues. This CDR3 is CASSSNLGDGYTF. DNA of the CDR3: TGTGCCAGCAGCTCAAATTTGGGGGACGGCTACACCTTC. The full variable domain, its missing parts supplied by reference TRBV2 and TRBJ1-2, is EPEVTQTPSHQVTQMGQEVILRCVPISNHLYFYWYRQILGQKVEFLVSFYNNEISEKSEIFDDQFSVERPDGSNFTLKIRSTKLEDSAMYFCASSSNLGDGYTFGSGTRLTVV.

V is TRBV28 and J is TRBJ1-3, with a weak D call TRBD1 (5 bases). Trimming stripped 2 bases from V and 2 bases from J, with 13 bases between. This CDR3 comprises 16 residues. In germline, CDR1 is MDHEN, CDR2 SYDVKM. CDR3 protein: CASSLNRQGPGNTIYF. CDR3 nucleotide sequence: TGTGCCAGCAGTTTAAATAGGCAGGGACCTGGAAACACCATATATTTT.

Here the CDR3 reads CASSLIMDSSGNTIYF. In nucleotides, the CDR3 is TGTGCCAGCAGCTTAATTATGGACTCCTCTGGAAACACCATATATTTT. The rearrangement uses TRBV7-9 and TRBJ1-3; D remains unclear. V was trimmed by 2 bases and J by 0 bases, leaving 11 bases between them. From germline, CDR1 is SEHNR and CDR2 FQNEAQ (reference sequence). The CDR3 has 16 amino acids.

This chain connects TRBV11-2 to TRBJ2-2; D uncertain. The CDR3 loop spans 14 amino acids. The germline CDR1 and CDR2 sequences are SGHAT and FQNNGV. The V end lost 8 bases, the J end lost 1 base, and 11 bases lay between the germline ends. The CDR3 loop reads CASGPQMNTGELFF. CDR3 in DNA: TGTGCCAGCGGCCCTCAGATGAACACCGGGGAGCTGTTTTTT.